This T cell receptor beta chain was sequenced during a study of T cell repertoires in cytomegalovirus infection. This clonotype was picked up a small number of times. Germline V lookup: CDR1 SGHTA, CDR2 FQGTGA. The CDR3 totals 15 residues. V gave up 2 bases and J gave up 6 bases, with 13 bases separating them. TCRdb independently ran MiXCR on the reads; one entry per CDR3 protein. The sample carries about 160,000 distinct CDR3 sequences, approximately 17% recorded once. The specimen was CD8+ T cells from PBMCs. This TCR derives from a human donor in good health (CMV status not recorded). Some clones in this sample may be carry-over from other donors' samples. The V call is TRBV7-3, the J call TRBJ2-2; possibly TRBD2 for D (5 bases). This CDR3 is CASSLSGNLAGELFF. Here the CDR3 DNA reads TGTGCCAGCAGCTTATCCGGGAACCTGGCCGGGGAGCTGTTTTTT. The whole variable domain, filled in from reference TRBV7-3 and TRBJ2-2, reads GAGVSQTPSNKVTEKGKYVELRCDPISGHTALYWYRQSLGQGPEFLIYFQGTGAADDSGLPNDRFFAVRPEGSVSTLKIQRTERGDSAVYLCASSLSGNLAGELFFGEGSRLTVL.